Below are 8 T cell receptor beta chains sequenced from a single sample in a study of T-cell reconstitution after alpha-beta-depleted transplantation in children. Construction of the TCRbeta library involved unique molecular identifiers. In TCRdb, the PCR reads were re-called with MiXCR into one record per CDR3 protein. Altogether about 610,000 distinct CDR3 sequences are present, 10% being singletons, with the ten largest covering approximately 4.1%. The material sequenced was PBMCs from the stem cell graft donor, taken from the stem cell graft. These TCRs come from a human donor who donated a stem cell graft to a child with acute myeloid leukemia.

This clonotype was counted between two and nine times. The chain has TRBV29-1 and TRBJ1-5, with 7 bases that match TRBD1. Germline V CDR1 and CDR2: SQVTM, ANQGSEA. The CDR3 spans 14 residues. After removal of 5 bases from V and 5 bases from J, the junction contained 9 bases not matched to a gene. The CDR3 DNA reads as TGCAGCGTTCGCGGGACAGCTGGCGATCAGCCCCAGCATTTT. This sequence encodes CSVRGTAGDQPQHF.

This clonotype was picked up many times. The chain is built from TRBV12-3 or TRBV12-4 and TRBJ1-3; TRBD1 is a possible D gene (6 bases). The CDR3 sequence is 14 residues long. Trimming stripped 6 bases from V and 4 bases from J, with 13 bases between. The CDR3 DNA reads TGTGCCAGCAGATATACAGGGCCCGGAAACACCATATATTTT. Protein product: CASRYTGPGNTIYF.

In this sample, this clonotype turned up a few times. The chain combines TRBV12-3 or TRBV12-4 with TRBJ2-3; 8 bases agree with TRBD2. CDR3 size: 16 residues. Trimming removed 5 bases from V and 5 bases from J; junction bases left unmatched: 12. This chain's CDR3 is CASSPKGAGAKDTQYF. CDR3 in DNA: TGTGCCAGCAGTCCTAAGGGAGCGGGAGCAAAAGATACGCAGTATTTT.

This sequence joins TRBV28 and TRBJ2-5; 7 bases align to TRBD2. The germline V gene has CDR1 MDHEN and CDR2 SYDVKM. V was pared by 4 bases and J by 5 bases, with 16 bases of the junction left unmatched. There are 17 residues in the CDR3. The CDR3 is CASSSPALAGVWETQYF. CDR3 bases: TGTGCCAGCAGTTCCCCCGCCTTGGCGGGAGTTTGGGAGACCCAGTACTTC.

This clonotype occurred many times. CDR3 amino acids: CASSESGTIYYNEQFF. CDR3 nucleotide sequence: TGTGCCAGCAGTGAATCAGGGACTATATATTACAATGAGCAGTTCTTC. The V and J genes are TRBV25-1 and TRBJ2-1; TRBD2 matches 7 bases. The trim removed 1 base at V and 4 bases at J, leaving 7 bases unmatched. Germline lookup yields CDR1 MGHDK and CDR2 SYGVNS. CDR3 length: 16 residues.

There are many counts of this clonotype. The V gene is TRBV29-1, the J gene TRBJ2-1, with a weak D call TRBD2 (6 bases). V dropped 7 bases and J dropped 7 bases, with 17 bases sitting between them. Germline lookup yields CDR1 SQVTM and CDR2 ANQGSEA. The CDR3 is 13 amino acids. The CDR3 protein is CSARRGWGNEQFF. Written as DNA, the CDR3 is TGCAGCGCCCGGAGGGGCTGGGGGAATGAGCAGTTCTTC.

The chain employs TRBV18 and TRBJ2-2; 10 bases match TRBD2. Germline-derived CDR1 and CDR2 are KGHSH and LQKENI. The CDR3 has 18 residues. V was clipped by 3 bases and J by 6 bases; unmatched bases: 13. This CDR3 is CASSPTGGLAGVSGELFF. CDR3 sequence (DNA): TGTGCCAGCTCACCGACAGGCGGGCTAGCGGGAGTCTCCGGGGAGCTGTTTTTT.

The V and J genes are TRBV20-1 and TRBJ2-4, with D possibly called TRBD1 or TRBD2 (5 bases each). The CDR3 totals 17 residues. V was trimmed by 6 bases and J by 0 bases, leaving 21 bases between them. The germline V gene encodes CDR1 DFQATT and CDR2 SNEGSKA (reference sequence). In DNA form, the CDR3 reads TGCAGTGCCCCCGGGCAGGGAGTAAGACTAGCCAAAAACATTCAGTACTTC. Translated, it gives CSAPGQGVRLAKNIQYF.